This T cell receptor beta chain was documented in a study of T cells in Graves' hyperthyroidism and ophthalmopathy. The CDR3 has 16 amino acids. V lost 5 bases to trimming and J lost 1 base, with 18 bases between them. The germline CDR1 and CDR2 sequences are SGHTA and FQGNSA. Notes on this clonotype: Since a much larger clone is just one base distant, this may be a read error.

What was amplified from RNA transcripts were TCR beta CDR3 regions. Primed by the HTBI set, a first-round RT-PCR was run on the TCR CDR3. TCRdb called the multiplex PCR reads again in MiXCR, with one record for every CDR3 protein. The sample comprises about 640,000 distinct CDR3 sequences, about a fifth of which are singletons, and roughly a third rests with the top ten. Uncontrolled infection, other autoimmune disease, pregnancy or lactation excluded patients. The genes are TRBV7-2 and TRBJ2-7; D is undetermined. Source material: blood. The TCR was taken from a man younger than 40 with Graves' ophthalmopathy. The CDR3 DNA follows: TGTGCCAGCAGCGTACATAGTGCGAGCGCTTCCTACGAGCAGTACTTC. Encoded protein: CASSVHSASASYEQYF.